This T cell receptor (beta chain) was documented in a study of molecular identifiers for immune sequencing clone quantification. Across the study: Replicate RNA came from roughly 20,000 or 100,000 naive CD8 cells and was split five ways, and four parts were sequenced.

V was pared by 4 bases and J by 0 bases, with 10 bases between. Germline V gene data show CDR1 as DFQATT and CDR2 as SNEGSKA (reference sequence). The CDR3 totals 13 residues. The table lists this clonotype with many counts. Sorting isolated naive CD8 T cells as CD8+CD4-CCR7+CD45RA+ events. TCRdb redid the calling of the PCR reads with MiXCR, one entry per CDR3 protein. The data show about 500,000 distinct CDR3 sequences, roughly 25% seen once. Input material: naive CD8+ T cells from blood, with Jurkat cell RNA spiked in. Subset indicated: FACS-sorted CD8+CD4-CCR7+CD45RA+ naive T cells. The sequence was collected from a human donor in good health. Some libraries in this study had Jurkat cell RNA spiked in. The V gene is TRBV20-1, the J gene TRBJ2-7; D is perhaps TRBD1 (5 bases). CDR3 in amino acids: CSAKEDTSYEQYF. The CDR3 DNA reads TGCAGTGCTAAAGAGGACACCTCCTACGAGCAGTACTTC.